The 26 T cell receptor beta chains below come from one sample, sequenced in a study of cytomegalovirus exposure and HLA in healthy donors (dated by TCRdb to about 2017). The library was prepared using the immunoSEQ multiplex PCR assay. For the multiplex PCR, a mixture combining 60 forward primers for TCR Vbeta segments and 13 reverse primers for TCR Jbeta segments was used. Sourced from immuneACCESS, this table was stored by TCRdb with only in-frame sequences that have V and J called. A share of the clones is absent; for the studies checked, an unresolved V gene accounts for under half, and the remainder has no known explanation. Across this sample there are around 60,000 clones, with about four fifths seen only once. The top ten hold just over 50% of the sample. Sequencing used PBMCs. Source of these receptors: a man between 45 and 60 years old in good health and CMV-seropositive.

The chain couples TRBV7-9 to TRBJ1-4; 10 bases map to TRBD1. This CDR3 is built from 19 residues. With 3 bases clipped from V and 0 bases from J, the junction kept 10 bases outside the gene matches. Germline V gene lookup returns CDR1 SEHNR and CDR2 FQNEAQ (reference sequence). CDR3 sequence (DNA): TGTGCCAGCAGCTTCCGTACCGGACAGGGGGTTACAACTAATGAAAAACTGTTTTTT. This encodes CASSFRTGQGVTTNEKLFF. Variable domain in full (rest from reference TRBV7-9 and TRBJ1-4): DTGVSQNPRHKITKRGQNVTFRCDPISEHNRLYWYRQTLGQGPEFLTYFQNEAQLEKSRLLSDRFSAERPKGSFSTLEIQRTEQGDSAMYLCASSFRTGQGVTTNEKLFFGSGTQLSVL.

This rearrangement joins TRBV19 to TRBJ1-2, with D perhaps matching TRBD1 (6 bases). Per the germline V gene, CDR1 is LNHDA and CDR2 is SQIVND (reference sequence). With 6 bases removed from V and 3 bases from J, the gap between germline ends came to 17 bases. This CDR3 has 15 residues. The CDR3 sequence: CASRTGSFFDYGYTF. The DNA for the CDR3 is TGTGCCAGTAGGACAGGTTCCTTTTTCGACTATGGCTACACCTTC.

The chain couples TRBV28 to TRBJ1-4; D perhaps matches TRBD1 (6 bases). CDR1 is MDHEN and CDR2 is SYDVKM in the germline V gene. Trimming took off 6 bases at V and 10 bases at J, with 15 bases between the two ends. CDR3 length equals 13 residues. The CDR3 nucleotides read TGTGCCAGCAGCCCAACAGGGTGGGGAAAACTGTTTTTT. Amino acids: CASSPTGWGKLFF. Combining the CDR3 with reference TRBV28 and TRBJ1-4 gives the whole variable domain DVKVTQSSRYLVKRTGEKVFLECVQDMDHENMFWYRQDPGLGLRLIYFSYDVKMKEKGDIPEGYSVSREKKERFSLILESASTNQTSMYLCASSPTGWGKLFFGSGTQLSVL.

The chain carries TRBV27 and TRBJ2-3; D not resolved. Trimming cost V 2 bases and J 2 bases, with 8 bases left between them. Per the germline V gene, CDR1 is MNHEY and CDR2 is SMNVEV (reference sequence). This CDR3 is built from 14 residues. CDR3 bases: TGTGCCAGCAGTTTAAAGTACAACACAGATACGCAGTATTTT. This codes for CASSLKYNTDTQYF.

This chain uses TRBV5-5 with TRBJ2-5; 10 bases line up with TRBD1. CDR3 length: 20 residues. J was trimmed by 0 bases and V by 4 bases; bases with no gene match: 18. CDR1 SGHKS and CDR2 YYEKEE come from the germline V gene (reference sequence). The CDR3 is CASSGPRDRGRGGNQETQYF. CDR3 nucleotides: TGTGCCAGCAGCGGACCCCGGGACAGGGGTAGAGGGGGCAACCAAGAGACCCAGTACTTC.

Concerning this clone: One end of the junction varies from germline; a read error may be responsible. The chain joins TRBV13 to TRBJ2-7; 14 nucleotides line up with TRBD2. This CDR3 spans 17 amino acids. Germline V CDR1 and CDR2: PRHDT, FYEKMQ (reference sequence). The CDR3 DNA follows: TGTGGCAGCAGCTCACAGACTAGCGGGAGGGCCTTGGGGGAGCAGTACTTC. It specifies CGSSSQTSGRALGEQYF.

This clone was found once. The chain recombines TRBV2 with TRBJ1-5, with 10 bases lining up with TRBD1. V was clipped by 4 bases and J by 6 bases; unmatched bases: 6. Germline V gives CDR1 SNHLY, CDR2 FYNNEI. CDR3 length: 15 amino acids. The CDR3 sequence is CASSGDRGAGQPQHF. The DNA for the CDR3 is TGTGCCAGCAGTGGGGACAGGGGAGCCGGTCAGCCCCAGCATTTT.

This clone was counted once. The rearrangement links TRBV4-3 to TRBJ2-1; tentatively, D is TRBD2 (6 bases). From germline, CDR1 is LGHNA and CDR2 YSLEER. This CDR3 region has 15 residues. Deletions cut 0 bases from V and 7 bases from J, with 13 bases between. CDR3 coding DNA: TGCGCCAGCAGCCAAGAAGGTAGCGGTAGAAATGAGCAGTTCTTC. Amino acid sequence: CASSQEGSGRNEQFF.

V usage is TRBV19 and J usage is TRBJ2-5; TRBD1 agrees at 7 bases. The germline V gene encodes CDR1 LNHDA and CDR2 SQIVND (reference sequence). Trimming removed 3 bases from V and 3 bases from J; junction bases left unmatched: 4. CDR3 length: 14 residues. CDR3 amino acids: CASSIPGQEETQYF. CDR3 in DNA: TGTGCCAGTAGTATTCCAGGACAGGAAGAGACCCAGTACTTC.

The V gene is TRBV27, the J gene TRBJ1-5, with 8 bases that match TRBD1. Germline V gives CDR1 MNHEY, CDR2 SMNVEV (reference sequence). The CDR3 totals 15 residues. The V gene end was trimmed by 1 base and the J gene end by 5 bases; junction bases not matched to a gene: 4. The CDR3 coding sequence is TGTGCCAGCAGTTTATTGCTGGGACAGGATCAGCCCCAGCATTTT. Translating it yields CASSLLLGQDQPQHF.

The V and J genes are TRBV4-3 and TRBJ1-5; 9 positions match TRBD1. Germline CDR1 LGHNA, CDR2 YSLEER. The CDR3 has 15 residues. The ends lost 4 bases at V and 4 bases at J; junction bases unmatched: 5. The CDR3 loop is CASSPGTGRNQPQHF. The CDR3 nucleotides read TGCGCCAGCAGCCCAGGGACAGGGAGAAATCAGCCCCAGCATTTT.

The V gene is TRBV27, the J gene TRBJ1-2; TRBD1 aligns across 10 bases. V shed 0 bases and J 5 bases; nucleotides not matched to a gene: 9. The CDR3 has 17 residues. From germline, CDR1 is MNHEY and CDR2 SMNVEV (reference sequence). CDR3 sequence (DNA): TGTGCCAGCAGTTTATCCGGGACAGGGGCCAGTTATTATGGCTACACCTTC. Its translation is CASSLSGTGASYYGYTF.

The chain uses TRBV28 and TRBJ2-7; the D gene is possibly TRBD1 (5 bases). Germline V gives CDR1 MDHEN, CDR2 SYDVKM. With 4 bases removed from V and 0 bases from J, the gap between germline ends came to 19 bases. The CDR3 is 17 residues long. CDR3 nucleotide sequence: TGTGCCAGCAGTTCCACCAAGACCCTTAGGGGCTCCTACGAGCAGTACTTC. Its translation: CASSSTKTLRGSYEQYF.

The CDR3 coding sequence is TGTGCCAGCAGCTTAGACAGAGCGGGAGACCTCTCCTACGAGCAGTACTTC. As protein: CASSLDRAGDLSYEQYF. V usage is TRBV7-2 and J usage is TRBJ2-7, with 8 bases aligning to TRBD2. V shed 1 base and J 0 bases; nucleotides not matched to a gene: 8. The CDR3 length is 17 residues. CDR1 and CDR2 (germline): SGHTA, FQGNSA.

The chain recombines TRBV2 with TRBJ2-7, with 9 bases matching TRBD2. The germline V gene encodes CDR1 SNHLY and CDR2 FYNNEI. The CDR3 is 16 residues long. V was pared by 3 bases and J by 5 bases, with 11 bases of the junction left unmatched. The CDR3 coding sequence is TGTGCCAGCAGTGATATAGTGGCTAGCGGGACACACGAGCAGTACTTC. It is translated as CASSDIVASGTHEQYF.

The chain joins TRBV5-1 to TRBJ1-4; D may be TRBD1 (5 bases). This CDR3 has 15 amino acids. The germline V gene encodes CDR1 SGHRS and CDR2 YFSETQ. The V and J ends lost 4 bases and 0 bases respectively, with 10 bases between them. CDR3 protein: CASSETGATNEKLFF. CDR3 DNA: TGCGCCAGCAGCGAAACAGGTGCAACTAATGAAAAACTGTTTTTT.

The CDR3 coding sequence is TGCGCCAGCAGCCATTCAGGACAGGGGCGGGCTGAAGCTTTCTTT. It yields the protein CASSHSGQGRAEAFF. This chain connects TRBV4-1 to TRBJ1-1, with 9 nucleotides matching TRBD1. Losses at the gene ends were 3 bases for V and 6 bases for J; bases not matched to a gene: 8. The CDR3 spans 15 residues. Germline lookup yields CDR1 MGHRA and CDR2 YSYEKL.

The chain employs TRBV6-1 and TRBJ1-2; no reliable D call. Per the germline V gene, CDR1 is MNHNS and CDR2 is SASEGT. The CDR3 runs 19 residues. V was pared by 6 bases and J by 7 bases, with 33 bases between. The CDR3, as DNA: TGTGCCAGCAGGGAAAGTATCTTCCCCCTTGCGGGTTCGGTCAGTGGCTACACCTTC. This translates into CASRESIFPLAGSVSGYTF.

This rearrangement joins TRBV19 to TRBJ1-2, with 8 nucleotides matching TRBD1. Germline CDR1 and CDR2: LNHDA and SQIVND (reference sequence). This CDR3 is 17 amino acids long. The ends lost 7 bases at V and 6 bases at J; junction bases unmatched: 19. CDR3 nucleotides: TGTGCCAGTATTGATCCCGGACAGGGTAAAGTCTTTGATGGCTACACCTTC. Translating gives CASIDPGQGKVFDGYTF.

The chain recombines TRBV10-3 with TRBJ2-7; the match to TRBD2 covers 11 bases. This CDR3 is 14 amino acids long. Germline loops: CDR1 ENHRY, CDR2 SYGVKD. The junction had 6 bases not matched to a gene; V was cut back by 5 bases and J by 6 bases. CDR3 region: CAISLLAGEVEQYF. The CDR3 DNA follows: TGTGCCATCAGTTTACTAGCGGGGGAGGTCGAGCAGTACTTC.

The chain recombines TRBV29-1 with TRBJ2-3; 12 positions agree with TRBD1. The CDR3 totals 15 residues. Germline loops: CDR1 SQVTM, CDR2 ANQGSEA. V was clipped by 6 bases and J by 4 bases; unmatched bases: 8. The CDR3 region is CSVSGTGGAPDTQYF. In nucleotides, the CDR3 is TGCAGCGTATCCGGGACAGGGGGCGCGCCAGATACGCAGTATTTT.

The gene calls are TRBV5-4 and TRBJ2-2; the D is unclear. Trimming left V 3 bases short and J 5 bases short, with 8 bases between. Germline loops: CDR1 SGHNT, CDR2 YYREEE (reference sequence). The length of the CDR3 is 13 residues. The CDR3 here is CASSWSRTGELFF. The DNA of the CDR3 is TGTGCCAGCAGCTGGTCGCGGACCGGGGAGCTGTTTTTT.

The gene calls are TRBV11-1 and TRBJ2-5; D is possibly TRBD1 (5 bases). The CDR3 loop spans 15 amino acids. V shed 1 base and J shed 4 bases, with 13 bases lying between them. Germline assignment: CDR1 SGHAT and CDR2 FQDESV (reference sequence). The CDR3 region is CASSLEGSKGETQYF. CDR3 bases: TGTGCCAGCAGCTTAGAGGGGTCAAAGGGAGAGACCCAGTACTTC.

The gene calls are TRBV6-5 and TRBJ2-3; TRBD1 matches 7 bases. CDR3 length equals 15 residues. From germline, CDR1 is MNHEY and CDR2 SVGAGI. Germline trimming cut 6 bases from V and 5 bases from J; bases unmatched to any gene: 11. The CDR3 DNA is TGTGCCAGCAGCCCGCGACAGGGTTCTCAAGATACGCAGTATTTT. Residues: CASSPRQGSQDTQYF.

This chain links TRBV7-3 with TRBJ2-3; maybe TRBD2 (6 bases). The CDR3 consists of 16 residues. The V end was cut by 5 bases, the J end by 1 base, with 16 bases between. Per the germline V gene, CDR1 is SGHTA and CDR2 is FQGTGA. CDR3 nucleotides: TGTGCCAGCAGCGTAAGACACGGGGGTGGCACAGATACGCAGTATTTT. Its translation is CASSVRHGGGTDTQYF.

J is TRBJ2-2 and V is TRBV7-9, with D tentatively TRBD2 (5 bases). V shed 2 bases and J shed 6 bases, with 7 bases lying between them. The germline CDR1 and CDR2 sequences are SEHNR and FQNEAQ (reference sequence). This CDR3 has 13 residues. The CDR3 DNA reads TGTGCCAGCAGCTTAACTAGTCCCGGGGAGCTGTTTTTT. This gives the protein CASSLTSPGELFF.